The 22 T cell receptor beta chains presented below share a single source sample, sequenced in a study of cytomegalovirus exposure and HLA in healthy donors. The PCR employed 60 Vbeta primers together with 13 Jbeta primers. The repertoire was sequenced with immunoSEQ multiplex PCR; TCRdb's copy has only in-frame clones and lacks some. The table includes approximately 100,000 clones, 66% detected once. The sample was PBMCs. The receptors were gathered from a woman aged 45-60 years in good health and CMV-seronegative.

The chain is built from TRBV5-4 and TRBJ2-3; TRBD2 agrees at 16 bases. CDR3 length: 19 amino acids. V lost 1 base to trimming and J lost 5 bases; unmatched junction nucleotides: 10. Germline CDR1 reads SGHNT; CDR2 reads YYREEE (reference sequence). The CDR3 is CASSLRRGLAGGPGDTQYF. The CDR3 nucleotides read TGTGCCAGCAGCTTGAGGCGGGGACTAGCGGGGGGGCCAGGAGATACGCAGTATTTT.

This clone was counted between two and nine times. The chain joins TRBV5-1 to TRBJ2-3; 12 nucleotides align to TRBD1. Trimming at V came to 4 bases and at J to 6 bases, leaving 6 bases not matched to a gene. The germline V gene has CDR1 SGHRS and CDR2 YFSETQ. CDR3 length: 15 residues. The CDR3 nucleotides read TGCGCCAGCAGCACCGGGACAGGGGGCTGGGATACGCAGTATTTT. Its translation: CASSTGTGGWDTQYF. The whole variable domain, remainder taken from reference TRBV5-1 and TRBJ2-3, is KAGVTQTPRYLIKTRGQQVTLSCSPISGHRSVSWYQQTPGQGLQFLFEYFSETQRNKGNFPGRFSGRQFSNSRSEMNVSTLELGDSALYLCASSTGTGGWDTQYFGPGTRLTVL.

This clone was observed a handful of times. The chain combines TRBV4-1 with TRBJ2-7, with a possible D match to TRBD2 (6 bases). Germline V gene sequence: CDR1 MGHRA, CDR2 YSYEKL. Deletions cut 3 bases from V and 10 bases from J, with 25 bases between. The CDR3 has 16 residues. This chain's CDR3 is CASSHPSESGSFLQYF. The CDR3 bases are TGCGCCAGCAGCCACCCGTCGGAGAGCGGGTCCTTTTTACAGTACTTC.

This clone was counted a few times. Here the CDR3 DNA reads TGTGCCAGCAGTTCCCCTCAGGGGACCACTGAAGCTTTCTTT. Its protein product is CASSSPQGTTEAFF. V and J are TRBV6-5 and TRBJ1-1; D perhaps matches TRBD1 (6 bases). This CDR3 is 14 amino acids long. Germline values: CDR1 MNHEY, CDR2 SVGAGI. Trimming took 4 bases from V and 4 from J, leaving 13 bases between them.

The CDR3 region has the DNA TGCGCCAGCAGCCAAGATTTTTCTCTACGTGTCCCCGAGCAGTACTTC. This codes for CASSQDFSLRVPEQYF. V usage is TRBV4-3 and J usage is TRBJ2-7, with D unresolved. This CDR3 is built from 16 residues. Germline V gene data show CDR1 as LGHNA and CDR2 as YSLEER. Trimming removed 0 bases from V and 6 bases from J, with 18 bases in between.

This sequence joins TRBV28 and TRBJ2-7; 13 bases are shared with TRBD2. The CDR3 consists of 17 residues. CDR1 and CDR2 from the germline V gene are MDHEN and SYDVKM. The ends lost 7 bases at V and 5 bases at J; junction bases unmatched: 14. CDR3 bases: TGTGCCAGCAACTCATACCCCCCCGGGACTAGCGGGAACGAGCAGTACTTC. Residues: CASNSYPPGTSGNEQYF.

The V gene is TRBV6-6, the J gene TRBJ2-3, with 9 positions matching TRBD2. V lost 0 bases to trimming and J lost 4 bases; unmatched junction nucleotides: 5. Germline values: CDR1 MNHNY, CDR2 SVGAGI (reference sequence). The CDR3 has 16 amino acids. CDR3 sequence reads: CASSYSLAGRADTQYF. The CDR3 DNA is TGTGCCAGCAGTTACTCCCTAGCGGGAAGGGCAGATACGCAGTATTTT.

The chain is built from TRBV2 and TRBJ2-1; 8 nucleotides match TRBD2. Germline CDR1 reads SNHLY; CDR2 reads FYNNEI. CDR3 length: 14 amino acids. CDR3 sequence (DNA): TGTCCAAATGGGACTAGTAAAACCTACAATGAGCAGTTCTTC. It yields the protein CPNGTSKTYNEQFF.

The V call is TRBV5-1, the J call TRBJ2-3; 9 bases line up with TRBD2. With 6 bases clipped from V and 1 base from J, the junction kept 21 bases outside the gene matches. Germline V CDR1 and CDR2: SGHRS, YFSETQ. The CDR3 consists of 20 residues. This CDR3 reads CASTRNGGGALGGGTDTQYF. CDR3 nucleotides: TGCGCCAGCACGAGGAACGGCGGGGGGGCGCTCGGTGGTGGCACAGATACGCAGTATTTT.

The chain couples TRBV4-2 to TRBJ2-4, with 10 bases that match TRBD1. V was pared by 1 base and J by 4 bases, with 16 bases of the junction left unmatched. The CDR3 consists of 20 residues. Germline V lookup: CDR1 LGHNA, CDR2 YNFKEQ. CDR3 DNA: TGTGCCAGCAGCCAAGGACCTGGGGGGACAGGGGTGGCCGAGAAAAACATTCAGTACTTC. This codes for CASSQGPGGTGVAEKNIQYF.

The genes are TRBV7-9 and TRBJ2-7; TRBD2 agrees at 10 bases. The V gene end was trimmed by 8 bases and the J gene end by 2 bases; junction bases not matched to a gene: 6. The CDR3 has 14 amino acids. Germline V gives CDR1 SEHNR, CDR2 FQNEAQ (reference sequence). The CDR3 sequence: CASGPSGSAYEQYF. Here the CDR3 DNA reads TGTGCCAGCGGGCCTAGCGGGAGTGCCTACGAGCAGTACTTC.

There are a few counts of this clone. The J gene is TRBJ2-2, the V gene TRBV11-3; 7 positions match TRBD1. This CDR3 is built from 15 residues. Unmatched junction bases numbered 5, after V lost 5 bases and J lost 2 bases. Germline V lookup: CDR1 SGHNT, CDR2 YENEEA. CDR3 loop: CASSAGTANTGELFF. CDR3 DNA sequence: TGTGCCAGCAGCGCCGGGACAGCAAACACCGGGGAGCTGTTTTTT.

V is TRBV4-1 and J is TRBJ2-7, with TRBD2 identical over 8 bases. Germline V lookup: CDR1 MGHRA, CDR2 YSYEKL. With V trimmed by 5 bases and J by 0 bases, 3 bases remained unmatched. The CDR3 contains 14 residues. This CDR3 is CASSGAGGSYEQYF. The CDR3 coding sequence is TGCGCCAGCAGCGGGGCGGGGGGCTCCTACGAGCAGTACTTC.

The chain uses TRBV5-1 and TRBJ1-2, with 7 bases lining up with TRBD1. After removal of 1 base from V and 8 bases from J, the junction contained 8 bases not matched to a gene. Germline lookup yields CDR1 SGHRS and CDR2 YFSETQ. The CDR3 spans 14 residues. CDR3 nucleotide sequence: TGCGCCAGCAGCTTGCAGGGACAGCTGCTGGGCTACACCTTC. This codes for CASSLQGQLLGYTF.

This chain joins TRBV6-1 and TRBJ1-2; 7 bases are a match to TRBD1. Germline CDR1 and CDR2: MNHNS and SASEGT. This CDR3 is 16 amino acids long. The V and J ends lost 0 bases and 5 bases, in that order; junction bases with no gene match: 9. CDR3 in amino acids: CASSEAGGSMAYGYTF. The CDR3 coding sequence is TGTGCCAGCAGTGAAGCAGGGGGCTCAATGGCTTATGGCTACACCTTC.

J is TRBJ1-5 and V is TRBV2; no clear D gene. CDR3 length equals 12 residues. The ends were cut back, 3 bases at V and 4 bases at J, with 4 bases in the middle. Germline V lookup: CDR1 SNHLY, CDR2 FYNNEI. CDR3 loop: CASSDGNQPQHF. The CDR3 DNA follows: TGTGCCAGCAGTGACGGGAATCAGCCCCAGCATTTT.

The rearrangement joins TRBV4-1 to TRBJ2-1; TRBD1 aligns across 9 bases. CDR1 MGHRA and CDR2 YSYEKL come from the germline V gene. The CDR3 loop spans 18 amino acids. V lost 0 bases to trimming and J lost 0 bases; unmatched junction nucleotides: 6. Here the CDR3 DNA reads TGCGCCAGCAGCCAAGAAGGACAGGGGACAAGCTCCTACAATGAGCAGTTCTTC. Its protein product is CASSQEGQGTSSYNEQFF.

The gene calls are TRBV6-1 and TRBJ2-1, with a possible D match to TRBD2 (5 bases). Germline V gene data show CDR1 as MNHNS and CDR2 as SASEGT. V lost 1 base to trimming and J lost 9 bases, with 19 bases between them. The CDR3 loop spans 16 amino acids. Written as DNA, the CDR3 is TGTGCCAGCAGTGAAGGAGCTAGCACATGGACCGGTGAGCAGTTCTTC. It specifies CASSEGASTWTGEQFF.

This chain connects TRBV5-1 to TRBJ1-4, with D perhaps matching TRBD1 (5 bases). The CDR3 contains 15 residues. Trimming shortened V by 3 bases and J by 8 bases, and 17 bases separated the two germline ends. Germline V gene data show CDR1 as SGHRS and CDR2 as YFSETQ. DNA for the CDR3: TGCGCCAGCAGCTCCGTGAGAAGCGGGGACGAAAAACTGTTTTTT. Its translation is CASSSVRSGDEKLFF.

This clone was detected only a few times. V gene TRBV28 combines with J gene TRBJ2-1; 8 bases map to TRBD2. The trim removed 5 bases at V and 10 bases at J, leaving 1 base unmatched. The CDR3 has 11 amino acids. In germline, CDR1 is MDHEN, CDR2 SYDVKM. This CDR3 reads CASSRLAEQFF. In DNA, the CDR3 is TGTGCCAGCAGTCGACTAGCGGAGCAGTTCTTC. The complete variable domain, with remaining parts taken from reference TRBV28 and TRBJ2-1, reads DVKVTQSSRYLVKRTGEKVFLECVQDMDHENMFWYRQDPGLGLRLIYFSYDVKMKEKGDIPEGYSVSREKKERFSLILESASTNQTSMYLCASSRLAEQFFGPGTRLTVL.

In DNA form, the CDR3 reads TGTGCCAGCTCACGAGCGACAGGGACTCAGCCCCAGCATTTT. Its translation is CASSRATGTQPQHF. The chain uses TRBV18 and TRBJ1-5, with 7 bases identical to TRBD1. Trimming took 4 bases from V and 6 from J; bases not matched to a gene: 6. Per the germline V gene, CDR1 is KGHSH and CDR2 is LQKENI. The CDR3 has 14 residues.

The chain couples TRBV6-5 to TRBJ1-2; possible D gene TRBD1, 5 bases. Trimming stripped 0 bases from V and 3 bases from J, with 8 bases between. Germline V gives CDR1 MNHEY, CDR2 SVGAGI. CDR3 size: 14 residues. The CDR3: CASSYSETDYGYTF. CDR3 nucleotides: TGTGCCAGCAGTTACTCGGAGACAGACTATGGCTACACCTTC.